This T cell receptor (beta chain) was recorded in a study of blood T cell repertoires in COVID-19. Some clones are missing from TCRdb's copy, which holds only in-frame ones; the method was immunoSEQ multiplex PCR. The sample yields about 160,000 clones, about four fifths seen once. This CDR3 is built from 16 residues. Per the germline V gene, CDR1 is SGHRS and CDR2 is YFSETQ. J lost 7 bases, V lost 0 bases, and 12 bases had no gene match. The sample consisted of peripheral blood. V gene TRBV5-1 combines with J gene TRBJ1-2; 7 nucleotides agree with TRBD1. The source is an older woman with COVID-19, enrolled during active disease. The CDR3 region has the DNA TGCGCCAGCAGCTTGGACCGGACAGGATATAATTTTGGCTACACCTTC. Residues: CASSLDRTGYNFGYTF.